One sample yielded the 18 T cell receptor beta chains listed below, sequenced in a study of shared clonotypes between healthy human individuals. Assay: immunoSEQ multiplex PCR; the TCRdb copy retains only in-frame clones and omits some. The table includes under 2,500,000 clones, under 97% detected once. The sample comprised naive CD4+ T cells sorted from blood. Subset reported: CD45RA+ positively selected. These receptors all stem from a man aged 18 to 29 in good health.

The chain couples TRBV6-5 to TRBJ2-1, with 7 bases aligning to TRBD2. This CDR3 has 14 amino acids. Germline CDR1 is MNHEY and CDR2 is SVGAGI. J was trimmed by 3 bases and V by 5 bases; bases with no gene match: 4. The CDR3 region is CASSIAGYYNEQFF. DNA of the CDR3: TGTGCCAGCAGTATAGCGGGCTACTACAATGAGCAGTTCTTC.

The V and J genes are TRBV6-5 and TRBJ2-3; 10 bases are shared with TRBD1. J lost 6 bases, V lost 5 bases, and 8 bases had no gene match. Germline assignment: CDR1 MNHEY and CDR2 SVGAGI. This CDR3 spans 15 amino acids. The CDR3 nucleotides read TGTGCCAGCAGTCGTGGGACAGGGGTCCCCGATACGCAGTATTTT. Its translation: CASSRGTGVPDTQYF.

The chain couples TRBV5-1 to TRBJ2-7; the D gene is possibly TRBD2 (5 bases). V was trimmed by 4 bases and J by 7 bases, leaving 18 bases between them. Germline-derived CDR1 and CDR2 are SGHRS and YFSETQ. The CDR3 sequence is 14 residues long. As DNA, the CDR3 is TGCGCCAGCAGCGTGGACGGCCTGAGGAGGGAGCAGTACTTC. Its translation is CASSVDGLRREQYF.

The chain uses TRBV5-6 and TRBJ1-5, with D possibly being TRBD1 (5 bases). The V and J ends lost 1 base and 6 bases respectively, with 17 bases between them. The CDR3 runs to 16 residues. CDR1 and CDR2 from the germline V gene are SGHDT and YYEEEE. The CDR3 DNA reads TGTGCCAGCAGCTTGACTTCCGGGGGGTCGAGTCAGCCCCAGCATTTT. Amino acids: CASSLTSGGSSQPQHF.

This chain uses TRBV5-1 with TRBJ2-7, with TRBD1 matching 9 bases. The CDR3 consists of 16 residues. The germline CDR1 and CDR2 sequences are SGHRS and YFSETQ. J was trimmed by 2 bases and V by 5 bases; bases with no gene match: 11. CDR3 in amino acids: CASSSGRDRVTYEQYF. The CDR3 DNA is TGCGCCAGCAGTTCAGGCCGGGACAGGGTCACCTACGAGCAGTACTTC.

Details on this clone: Germline and junction disagree at one end, which may indicate a read error. This chain links TRBV10-1 with TRBJ2-3; tentatively, D is TRBD2 (5 bases). The germline V gene encodes CDR1 WNHNN and CDR2 SYGVQD (reference sequence). The CDR3 totals 8 residues. This chain's CDR3 is CVQRTVNF. In nucleotides, the CDR3 is TGCGTCCAGCGGACCGTTAATTTT.

This chain connects TRBV30 to TRBJ2-7, with 9 nucleotides matching TRBD1. The germline CDR1 and CDR2 sequences are GTSNPN and SVGIG (reference sequence). Losses at the gene ends were 6 bases for V and 4 bases for J; bases not matched to a gene: 4. This CDR3 has 12 residues. DNA for the CDR3: TGTGCCTGCGGACAGGGGTTGTACGAGCAGTACTTC. It is translated as CACGQGLYEQYF.

The genes are TRBV27 and TRBJ1-6; 9 positions agree with TRBD1. Germline V gene data show CDR1 as MNHEY and CDR2 as SMNVEV (reference sequence). V shed 5 bases and J 10 bases; nucleotides not matched to a gene: 15. CDR3 length: 17 residues. Written as DNA, the CDR3 is TGTGCCAGCAGTCACTTTGGGAGGACAGGGGCTTTATCACCCCTCCACTTT. Its protein product is CASSHFGRTGALSPLHF.

The chain is built from TRBV9 and TRBJ1-2; TRBD1 agrees at 10 bases. Trimming cost V 3 bases and J 6 bases; bases outside gene matches: 8. The CDR3 length is 15 residues. Germline CDR1 and CDR2: SGDLS and YYNGEE. The CDR3 reads CASSADRDRGNGYTF. The CDR3 coding sequence is TGTGCCAGCAGCGCCGACCGGGACAGGGGAAATGGCTACACCTTC.

The rearrangement joins TRBV10-3 to TRBJ2-2; 11 bases match TRBD2. After removal of 3 bases from V and 7 bases from J, the junction contained 1 base not matched to a gene. This CDR3 region has 14 residues. From germline, CDR1 is ENHRY and CDR2 SYGVKD. CDR3 in amino acids: CAISDLAGGGELFF. As DNA, the CDR3 is TGTGCCATCAGTGATCTAGCGGGAGGCGGGGAGCTGTTTTTT.

This chain links TRBV5-1 with TRBJ2-3; the D is unclear. V was trimmed by 6 bases and J by 0 bases, leaving 17 bases between them. The V gene's germline CDR1 is SGHRS and CDR2 YFSETQ. The CDR3 consists of 16 residues. CDR3 region: CASTLEAATSTDTQYF. CDR3 bases: TGCGCCAGCACCCTGGAAGCTGCAACTAGCACAGATACGCAGTATTTT.

The chain joins TRBV30 to TRBJ1-4, with 7 positions matching TRBD1. This CDR3 comprises 15 residues. Germline loops: CDR1 GTSNPN, CDR2 SVGIG (reference sequence). Trimming took 3 bases from V and 6 from J; bases not matched to a gene: 10. This chain's CDR3 is CAWSPDRAWDEKLFF. CDR3 sequence (DNA): TGTGCCTGGAGCCCTGACAGGGCCTGGGATGAAAAACTGTTTTTT.

V gene TRBV6-6 combines with J gene TRBJ1-1; 7 positions match TRBD1. The CDR3 spans 15 residues. The germline V gene encodes CDR1 MNHNY and CDR2 SVGAGI (reference sequence). J lost 2 bases, V lost 7 bases, and 10 bases had no gene match. The CDR3 nucleotides read TGTGCCAGCATGGAGCCAGGGGGGTTTAACACTGAAGCTTTCTTT. Translating it yields CASMEPGGFNTEAFF.

The chain joins TRBV11-2 to TRBJ2-7; D unresolved. CDR3 size: 14 residues. V lost 5 bases and J lost 4, with 15 bases in between. The germline gives CDR1 SGHAT, CDR2 FQNNGV. The CDR3 nucleotides are TGTGCCAGCAGCCTAAACTGGGGAATATACGAGCAGTACTTC. Encoded protein: CASSLNWGIYEQYF.

V is TRBV7-2 and J is TRBJ1-2; D may be TRBD1 (5 bases). V lost 5 bases and J 3 bases, leaving 10 bases between the germline ends. CDR3 size: 13 residues. CDR1 and CDR2 (germline): SGHTA, FQGNSA. The CDR3 reads CASSQGSYYGYTF. The CDR3 DNA reads as TGTGCCAGCAGCCAGGGCAGTTACTATGGCTACACCTTC. Supplemented by reference TRBV7-2 and TRBJ1-2, the full variable domain reads GAGVSQSPSNKVTEKGKDVELRCDPISGHTALYWYRQSLGQGLEFLIYFQGNSAPDKSGLPSDRFSAERTGGSVSTLTIQRTQQEDSAVYLCASSQGSYYGYTFGSGTRLTVV.

The chain is built from TRBV7-3 and TRBJ2-5, with 10 positions matching TRBD1. This CDR3 region has 18 residues. Germline lookup yields CDR1 SGHTA and CDR2 FQGTGA. J was trimmed by 0 bases and V by 4 bases; bases with no gene match: 11. The CDR3 loop reads CASSYPYDRGQNQETQYF. As DNA, the CDR3 is TGTGCCAGCAGCTACCCCTACGACAGGGGGCAGAACCAAGAGACCCAGTACTTC.

V and J are TRBV28 and TRBJ1-2, with 9 bases matching TRBD1. The V gene's germline CDR1 is MDHEN and CDR2 SYDVKM. The CDR3 length is 13 residues. V was clipped by 6 bases and J by 7 bases; unmatched bases: 6. CDR3 region: CASRAGQGSGYTF. Here the CDR3 DNA reads TGTGCCAGCAGGGCGGGACAGGGAAGTGGCTACACCTTC.

The chain combines TRBV27 with TRBJ2-7, with a weak D call TRBD2 (6 bases). The germline V gene encodes CDR1 MNHEY and CDR2 SMNVEV (reference sequence). The CDR3 length is 13 residues. The V end was cut by 8 bases, the J end by 2 bases, with 13 bases between. CDR3 protein: CASRGLLTYEQYF. The DNA of the CDR3 is TGTGCCAGCCGGGGACTGCTGACCTACGAGCAGTACTTC.